A selection of T cell receptor beta chains follows, all from one sample in a study of OX40 agonist ivuxolimab in advanced cancers. Clones were sequenced by immunoSEQ multiplex PCR, and TCRdb holds only the in-frame ones, with some missing. This table has around 61,000 clones, more than 65% appearing once. Sample: CD4+ or CD8+ T cells sorted from blood, taken in a trial of the OX40 agonist ivuxolimab. All receptors come from an adult with an advanced solid tumor such as melanoma, head and neck, liver or kidney cancer. Each CDR3 is given with its conserved first and last residue.

j_call cdr3_length v_call cdr3_aa
TRBJ2-3 15 TRBV19 CASSGGLAGTDTQYF
TRBJ2-1 14 TRBV19 CASSIVADSNEQFF
TRBJ2-6 16 TRBV7-2 CASSLQGGDGANVLTF
TRBJ1-2 15 TRBV6-5 CASSSIRTGGGGYTF
TRBJ1-2 13 TRBV10-3 CAISNRIEGGYTF
TRBJ2-5 14 TRBV15 CATSRDWGIETQYF
TRBJ1-2 14 TRBV30 CAWMRGRGHYGYTF
TRBJ1-3 14 TRBV28 CASSFSGSGNTIYF
TRBJ2-3 17 TRBV5-1 CASSLGLAGGGTDTQYF
TRBJ2-7 14 TRBV7-2 CASSLGRGTYEQYF
TRBJ2-3 16 TRBV19 CASTLDRSSSTDTQYF
TRBJ2-5 15 TRBV7-2 CASSSGLENWETQYF
TRBJ1-5 15 TRBV6-5 CASRKGQGGNQPQHF
TRBJ2-1 16 TRBV15 CATSRPTSGFLNEQFF
TRBJ2-5 16 TRBV7-2 CASSLAPDSQGETQYF
TRBJ1-4 12 TRBV29-1 CSVKGDNEKLFF
TRBJ2-5 19 TRBV7-2 CASSRRGTSGRTIQETQYF
TRBJ2-7 13 TRBV7-2 CASSPGLDYEQYF
TRBJ2-3 17 TRBV29-1 CSVEVFRDRGTTDTQYF
TRBJ2-4 15 TRBV19 CASSARGSGGNIQYF
TRBJ2-3 15 TRBV11-2 CAGARGGRRTDTQYF
TRBJ2-3 19 TRBV7-8 CASSFKRPGTRVGTDTQYF
TRBJ2-7 15 TRBV6-6 CASSSRSIRPYEQYF
TRBJ2-7 14 TRBV7-2 CASSLSGARREQYF
TRBJ2-1 16 TRBV5-1 CASSPDRGDSYNEQFF
TRBJ2-1 15 TRBV9 CASSVMGTGVDEQFF
TRBJ2-2 17 TRBV11-3 CASSLTALAYETGELFF
TRBJ2-1 13 TRBV30 CAWTETNYNEQFF
TRBJ2-1 13 TRBV19 CASSIGRGTKQFF
TRBJ2-1 12 TRBV19 CASRALENEQFF
TRBJ2-7 11 TRBV7-4 CASSSTRGQYF
TRBJ2-4 18 TRBV11-2 CASSSIRLDRGQGGIQYF
TRBJ2-1 13 TRBV28 CASRGAVLGEQFF